This T cell receptor (beta chain) appears in the sequencing data of a study of shared clonotypes between healthy human individuals. Libraries were prepared by immunoSEQ multiplex PCR; TCRdb keeps only in-frame clonotypes and omits some of them. The sample carries around 1.9 million clones, 93% recorded once. The CDR3 runs to 11 residues. Germline V lookup: CDR1 SQVTM, CDR2 ANQGSEA. The ends were cut back, 6 bases at V and 5 bases at J, with 9 bases in the middle. Positive CCR7 selection of CD45RO-negative cells yielded the naive CD8 cells, and terminally differentiated effector memory CD45RA+ cells were excluded.

The V and J genes are TRBV29-1 and TRBJ2-3; maybe TRBD1 (6 bases). The sample was naive CD8+ T cells from PBMCs. The clonotype originates from a man between 18 and 35 years old in good health. Some clones in this sample may be carry-over from other donors' samples. CDR3 sequence reads: CSVQQGDTQYF. The CDR3 DNA sequence: TGCAGCGTCCAACAGGGAGATACGCAGTATTTT.